The present T cell receptor beta chain was sequenced within a study of PD-L1 blockade in urothelial cancer. At the level of the study: Dosed intravenously at 1,200 mg every 3 weeks, atezolizumab was initiated by patients at some point between 2012 and 2014. It was at 3 weeks (second dose) and 6 weeks after treatment start that blood was analyzed.

This table comes from immunoSEQ multiplex PCR, and its TCRdb copy is limited to in-frame clones, with some not included. The profile shows about 88,000 clones, more than 90% of them singletons. Between 1 and 8 samples, pretreatment and on-treatment, were given by each patient. This sample comprised PBMCs, obtained around atezolizumab (anti-PD-L1) treatment. The clonotype was recovered from a man between 60 and 70 years old with urothelial cancer.

Here the CDR3 DNA reads TGCGCCAGCAGCCAAGAGGGGAGCTCCTACAATGAGCAGTTCTTC. Protein product: CASSQEGSSYNEQFF. The chain carries TRBV4-3 and TRBJ2-1; D may be TRBD2 (5 bases). There are 15 residues in the CDR3. Between the trimmed V and J ends, which lost 0 bases and 0 bases, there was a span of 6 bases. In germline, CDR1 is LGHNA, CDR2 YSLEER.